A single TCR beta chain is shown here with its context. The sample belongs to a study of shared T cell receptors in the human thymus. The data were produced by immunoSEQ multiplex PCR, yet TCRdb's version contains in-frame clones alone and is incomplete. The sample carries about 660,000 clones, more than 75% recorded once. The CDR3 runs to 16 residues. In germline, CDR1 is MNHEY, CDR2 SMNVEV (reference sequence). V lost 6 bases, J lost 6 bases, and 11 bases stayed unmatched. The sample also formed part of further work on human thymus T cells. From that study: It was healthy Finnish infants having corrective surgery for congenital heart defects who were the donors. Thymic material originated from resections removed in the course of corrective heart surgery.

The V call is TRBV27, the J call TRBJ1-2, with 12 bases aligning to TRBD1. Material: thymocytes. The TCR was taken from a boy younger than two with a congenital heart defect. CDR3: CASRPPGTGGRDGYTF. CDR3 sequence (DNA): TGTGCCAGCAGACCACCTGGGACAGGGGGCCGGGATGGCTACACCTTC.